These 28 T cell receptor beta chains originate from one sample sequenced in a study of shared clonotypes between healthy human individuals. Some clones are missing from TCRdb's copy, which holds only in-frame ones; the method was immunoSEQ multiplex PCR. The sample holds approximately 2.3 million clones, approximately 95% seen once. Input material: naive CD4+ T cells from PBMCs. The sample's subset: CD45RA+ positively selected. These TCRs come from a man in his late teens or twenties in good health. Some clones in this sample may be carry-over from other donors' samples.

The V and J genes are TRBV4-3 and TRBJ1-1; D remains unclear. This CDR3 comprises 16 residues. The V and J ends lost 0 bases and 0 bases respectively, with 11 bases between them. Germline V lookup: CDR1 LGHNA, CDR2 YSLEER. The CDR3 region is CASSQDWVSMNTEAFF. CDR3 nucleotide sequence: TGCGCCAGCAGCCAAGATTGGGTAAGCATGAACACTGAAGCTTTCTTT.

V usage is TRBV10-3 and J usage is TRBJ2-3; 11 positions match TRBD1. J lost 4 bases, V lost 8 bases, and 5 bases had no gene match. This CDR3 contains 14 residues. The germline V gene encodes CDR1 ENHRY and CDR2 SYGVKD. CDR3 amino acids: CAIGGTGGPDTQYF. The CDR3 bases are TGTGCCATCGGGGGGACAGGGGGACCAGATACGCAGTATTTT.

The rearrangement joins TRBV7-2 to TRBJ1-5; unclear D gene. V was trimmed by 2 bases and J by 4 bases, leaving 9 bases between them. The CDR3 is made up of 14 amino acids. Germline lookup yields CDR1 SGHTA and CDR2 FQGNSA. The CDR3 is CASSLFSGNQPQHF. The CDR3 DNA follows: TGTGCCAGCAGCTTATTTTCCGGGAATCAGCCCCAGCATTTT.

The rearrangement uses TRBV28 and TRBJ1-1; D gene unclear. CDR3 size: 13 residues. The germline V gene encodes CDR1 MDHEN and CDR2 SYDVKM. V lost 4 bases to trimming and J lost 11 bases, with 17 bases between them. This chain's CDR3 is CASSSPGETSAFF. CDR3 nucleotides: TGTGCCAGCAGTTCTCCAGGTGAGACCTCCGCTTTCTTT.

This clone was detected once. The chain recombines TRBV6-5 with TRBJ2-2; weak D call: TRBD2 (5 bases). Trimming pared 2 bases from V and 7 bases from J, leaving 8 bases between. In germline, CDR1 is MNHEY, CDR2 SVGAGI. CDR3 size: 13 residues. The CDR3 is CASSYPRVGELFF. CDR3 DNA: TGTGCCAGCAGTTACCCGCGGGTCGGGGAGCTGTTTTTT.

This chain links TRBV28 with TRBJ1-5, with a possible D match to TRBD1 (6 bases). The CDR3 is 14 residues long. CDR1 and CDR2 (germline): MDHEN, SYDVKM. V lost 2 bases and J lost 3, with 8 bases in between. The CDR3 DNA sequence: TGTGCCAGCAGTTTACGGGGGCTCAATCAGCCCCAGCATTTT. The encoded protein is CASSLRGLNQPQHF.

This chain joins TRBV2 and TRBJ2-1; D is uncertain. The CDR3 covers 14 residues. Germline V gene sequence: CDR1 SNHLY, CDR2 FYNNEI. Trimming stripped 7 bases from V and 3 bases from J, with 13 bases between. CDR3 protein: CASTPSRNYNEQFF. CDR3 coding DNA: TGTGCCAGCACTCCATCCCGCAACTACAATGAGCAGTTCTTC.

As for this clone: This CDR3 is also generated by other DNA sequences in the sample. V is TRBV2 and J is TRBJ2-1; D not resolved. CDR1 and CDR2 (germline): SNHLY, FYNNEI. The V and J ends lost 2 bases and 4 bases respectively, with 0 bases between them. The CDR3 is 11 amino acids. The CDR3 is CASSEYNEQFF. In DNA, the CDR3 is TGTGCCAGCAGTGAATACAATGAGCAGTTCTTC.

Only a few counts were recorded for this clone. The gene calls are TRBV4-1 and TRBJ1-1; D is undetermined. This CDR3 is built from 14 residues. Trimming cost V 1 base and J 5 bases, with 11 bases left between them. CDR1 and CDR2 (germline): MGHRA, YSYEKL. The CDR3 nucleotides are TGCGCCAGCAGCCAAGTGTTCGGGAGAACTGAAGCTTTCTTT. Amino acid sequence: CASSQVFGRTEAFF.

This chain links TRBV19 with TRBJ2-6; D gene uncertain. The germline V and J ends were trimmed by 3 bases and 1 base, with 7 bases remaining between them. The V gene's germline CDR1 is LNHDA and CDR2 SQIVND (reference sequence). CDR3 length: 15 amino acids. The CDR3 bases are TGTGCCAGTAGTATTGGTACTTCTGGGGCCAACGTCCTGACTTTC. Protein sequence: CASSIGTSGANVLTF.

The genes are TRBV5-6 and TRBJ1-1; TRBD1 agrees at 9 bases. V dropped 0 bases and J dropped 11; count of bases not matched to a gene: 5. The CDR3 covers 13 residues. Germline V lookup: CDR1 SGHDT, CDR2 YYEEEE. The CDR3 here is CASSLDRGHHAFF. In DNA form, the CDR3 reads TGTGCCAGCAGCTTGGACAGGGGGCATCATGCTTTCTTT.

The rearrangement uses TRBV9 and TRBJ2-1; D remains ambiguous. This CDR3 is built from 14 residues. Trimming took 1 base from V and 5 from J, leaving 10 bases between them. Germline V gene data show CDR1 as SGDLS and CDR2 as YYNGEE. For the CDR3, the DNA is TGTGCCAGCAGCGTATCGTTCGTAGACAATGAGCAGTTCTTC. Translating it yields CASSVSFVDNEQFF.

The V gene is TRBV19, the J gene TRBJ1-5, with a weak D call TRBD1 (5 bases). CDR3 length: 19 residues. The V gene lost 9 bases and the J gene lost 2 bases, with 29 bases spanning the gap. Germline V gene sequence: CDR1 LNHDA, CDR2 SQIVND (reference sequence). CDR3: CASTKARDGGALGNQPQHF. In DNA, the CDR3 is TGTGCCAGCACTAAAGCAAGGGACGGCGGGGCATTGGGCAATCAGCCCCAGCATTTT. Full variable domain (outside the CDR3, taken from reference TRBV19 and TRBJ1-5): DGGITQSPKYLFRKEGQNVTLSCEQNLNHDAMYWYRQDPGQGLRLIYYSQIVNDFQKGDIAEGYSVSREKKESFPLTVTSAQKNPTAFYLCASTKARDGGALGNQPQHFGDGTRLSIL.

Regarding this clone: Different DNA sequences within this sample yield the same CDR3. This rearrangement joins TRBV5-4 to TRBJ2-3; 10 positions agree with TRBD2. This CDR3 has 14 amino acids. Unmatched junction bases numbered 3, after V lost 3 bases and J lost 5 bases. The germline gives CDR1 SGHNT, CDR2 YYREEE (reference sequence). This CDR3 is CASSSRLAGDTQYF. The DNA for the CDR3 is TGTGCCAGCAGCTCCCGACTAGCGGGAGATACGCAGTATTTT.

The rearrangement joins TRBV18 to TRBJ2-7; possibly TRBD1 for D (7 bases). Trimming left V 2 bases short and J 5 bases short, with 13 bases between. This CDR3 is 14 amino acids long. Germline assignment: CDR1 KGHSH and CDR2 LQKENI. This CDR3 is CASSPNRGGNEQYF. CDR3 DNA sequence: TGTGCCAGCTCACCAAACAGGGGAGGTAACGAGCAGTACTTC. Full variable domain (remainder filled in from reference TRBV18 and TRBJ2-7): NAGVMQNPRHLVRRRGQEARLRCSPMKGHSHVYWYRQLPEEGLKFMVYLQKENIIDESGMPKERFSAEFPKEGPSILRIQQVVRGDSAAYFCASSPNRGGNEQYFGPGTRLTVT.

The rearrangement links TRBV6-1 to TRBJ1-2; D ambiguous. The ends were cut back, 1 base at V and 8 bases at J, with 11 bases in the middle. CDR3 size: 13 residues. Per the germline V gene, CDR1 is MNHNS and CDR2 is SASEGT. CDR3 DNA sequence: TGTGCCAGCAGTGAAGGTCCCAGTTCCGGCTACACCTTC. This sequence encodes CASSEGPSSGYTF.

The chain employs TRBV20-1 and TRBJ2-3; D uncertain. The CDR3 contains 11 residues. Trimming stripped 6 bases from V and 4 bases from J, with 8 bases between. The germline CDR1 and CDR2 sequences are DFQATT and SNEGSKA (reference sequence). CDR3 nucleotide sequence: TGCAGTGCCAAGCGTCCAGATACGCAGTATTTT. As protein: CSAKRPDTQYF.

J is TRBJ2-7 and V is TRBV6-1; 13 bases align to TRBD2. Germline V gene sequence: CDR1 MNHNS, CDR2 SASEGT. The CDR3 totals 16 residues. The V and J ends lost 2 bases and 2 bases, in that order; junction bases with no gene match: 3. The CDR3 reads CASSENTSGRAYEQYF. The CDR3 region has the DNA TGTGCCAGCAGTGAAAATACTAGCGGGAGGGCCTACGAGCAGTACTTC.

The rearrangement joins TRBV4-1 to TRBJ2-7; 14 nucleotides match TRBD2. Looked up from germline, CDR1 is MGHRA and CDR2 is YSYEKL. Trimming removed 2 bases from V and 5 bases from J; junction bases left unmatched: 8. The CDR3 extends over 17 amino acids. The CDR3 DNA reads as TGCGCCAGCAGCCAATGGGGACTAGCGGGGGCAGAGGACGAGCAGTACTTC. Translation gives CASSQWGLAGAEDEQYF.

The chain couples TRBV4-2 to TRBJ2-2; maybe TRBD1 (6 bases). CDR3 length: 13 residues. The V end lost 4 bases, the J end lost 4 bases, and 7 bases lay between the germline ends. CDR1 is LGHNA, CDR2 YNFKEQ, per germline. CDR3 protein: CASSLQGTGELFF. CDR3 sequence (DNA): TGTGCCAGCAGCCTACAGGGCACCGGGGAGCTGTTTTTT.

The chain links TRBV4-1 to TRBJ2-1; D call uncertain. Germline V gives CDR1 MGHRA, CDR2 YSYEKL. With 2 bases removed from V and 5 bases from J, the gap between germline ends came to 10 bases. This CDR3 has 14 amino acids. CDR3: CASSQPVRDNEQFF. The CDR3, as DNA: TGCGCCAGCAGCCAACCTGTTAGAGACAATGAGCAGTTCTTC.

This CDR3 reads CASSSSGQGWTEAFF. The CDR3, as DNA: TGCGCCAGCAGCTCCTCAGGACAGGGGTGGACTGAAGCTTTCTTT. The J gene is TRBJ1-1, the V gene TRBV5-1, with TRBD1 matching over 9 bases. CDR1 SGHRS and CDR2 YFSETQ come from the germline V gene. The J segment lost 5 bases and the V segment lost 3 bases, leaving 8 bases of the junction unmatched. The CDR3 covers 15 residues. Supplemented by reference TRBV5-1 and TRBJ1-1, the full variable domain reads KAGVTQTPRYLIKTRGQQVTLSCSPISGHRSVSWYQQTPGQGLQFLFEYFSETQRNKGNFPGRFSGRQFSNSRSEMNVSTLELGDSALYLCASSSSGQGWTEAFFGQGTRLTVV.

In DNA, the CDR3 is TGCGCCAGCAGCCGGGAAGGACAGAGTTACGAGCAGTACTTC. It specifies CASSREGQSYEQYF. The chain recombines TRBV4-1 with TRBJ2-7; a weak D match, TRBD1 (6 bases). This CDR3 contains 14 residues. The V gene lost 4 bases and the J gene lost 4 bases, with 14 bases spanning the gap. CDR1 is MGHRA, CDR2 YSYEKL, per germline.

The chain employs TRBV18 and TRBJ2-7; TRBD2 matches 11 bases. Germline CDR1 is KGHSH and CDR2 is LQKENI. The CDR3 runs to 15 residues. Trimming at V came to 3 bases and at J to 2 bases, leaving 3 bases not matched to a gene. CDR3 residues: CASSPTSGVPYEQYF. The DNA of the CDR3 is TGTGCCAGCTCACCGACTAGCGGGGTCCCCTACGAGCAGTACTTC.

This clone showed up just once. In DNA, the CDR3 is TGTGCCAGCAGCTTAGGTGAACTAGCGGGCACAGATACGCAGTATTTT. It is translated as CASSLGELAGTDTQYF. The chain joins TRBV7-9 to TRBJ2-3; 8 bases map to TRBD2. The CDR3 is 16 residues long. Trimming took 1 base from V and 1 from J; bases not matched to a gene: 4. The germline gives CDR1 SEHNR, CDR2 FQNEAQ (reference sequence).

CDR3 sequence reads: CASNPGSRNQPQHF. For the CDR3, the DNA is TGTGCCAGCAACCCCGGCAGCCGAAATCAGCCCCAGCATTTT. V gene TRBV2 combines with J gene TRBJ1-5; D is unclear. V was shortened by 7 bases and J by 4 bases, with 14 bases between the two germline ends. The CDR3 is made up of 14 amino acids. The germline V gene encodes CDR1 SNHLY and CDR2 FYNNEI.

Turning to this clone: An end of the junction does not agree with germline; a read error may underlie this. This sample includes further DNA sequences coding for the same CDR3. Here the CDR3 DNA reads TGTGCCAGCAGTTTAGGGTTGACCTACGAGCAGTACTTC. It yields the protein CASSLGLTYEQYF. The gene calls are TRBV11-1 and TRBJ2-7; D remains unclear. Looked up from germline, CDR1 is SGHAT and CDR2 is FQDESV (reference sequence). This CDR3 is 13 amino acids long.

The chain couples TRBV12-5 to TRBJ2-1, with 10 bases that match TRBD2. With V trimmed by 8 bases and J by 7 bases, 5 bases remained unmatched. CDR3 size: 13 residues. Looked up from germline, CDR1 is LGHNT and CDR2 is FRNRAP. For the CDR3, the DNA is TGTGCTAGTTTAGGGACTAGCGAAAATGAGCAGTTCTTC. Translating gives CASLGTSENEQFF.